Listed below are T cell receptor beta chains from one sample, sequenced in a study of T-cell reconstitution after alpha-beta-depleted transplantation in children. One entry per CDR3 protein, called by TCRdb with MiXCR from the PCR reads. The sample contains roughly 300,000 distinct CDR3 sequences, 10% of which appear only once. The starting material was PBMCs from the stem cell graft donor, obtained from the stem cell graft. The receptors come from a human donor who donated a stem cell graft to a child with acute lymphoblastic leukemia. CDR3s include the opening cysteine and the closing phenylalanine or tryptophan. D genes are given only for firm matches. Clone size is not always given. Where it is, it says once, few, many or a class for expanded clones.

TRBV4-2	-	TRBJ2-7	-	TGTGCCAGCAGCCAAGGGTCTAGCGCCTCCTACGAGCAGTACTTC	CASSQGSSASYEQYF
TRBV5-6	-	TRBJ2-7	few	TGTGCCAGCAGCCCGCGGGGAGGGGGCCACGAGCAGTACTTC	CASSPRGGGHEQYF
TRBV4-1	-	TRBJ1-2	-	TGCGCCAGCAGCCAAGGCAGGGTTGCTGGCTACACCTTC	CASSQGRVAGYTF
TRBV7-9	-	TRBJ2-1	few	TGTGCCAGCAGCTCAGATGGGGGTGAGCAGTTCTTC	CASSSDGGEQFF
TRBV5-1	-	TRBJ1-1	few	TGCGCCAGCAGCTACAGGGTGAAAACTGAAGCTTTCTTT	CASSYRVKTEAFF
TRBV9	TRBD2	TRBJ2-1	few	TGTGCCAGCAGCGTAGTGGGGGCGGGAGGGCCCCACAATGAGCAGTTCTTC	CASSVVGAGGPHNEQFF
TRBV20-1	-	TRBJ1-2	many	TGCAGTGCTAGTCCGCCAGTTGGGAGCTATGGCTACACCTTC	CSASPPVGSYGYTF
TRBV7-8	TRBD2	TRBJ2-2	few	TGTGCCAGCAGCGTGCTAGCGGGACGCGGGACCGGGGAGCTGTTTTTT	CASSVLAGRGTGELFF
TRBV2	-	TRBJ2-1	-	TGTGCCAGCAGTGGGGGGTCAACCTACAATGAGCAGTTCTTC	CASSGGSTYNEQFF
TRBV20-1	-	TRBJ1-2	few	TGCAGTGCTAGTCCGACAGCGGGGTATGGCTACACCTTC	CSASPTAGYGYTF
TRBV11-1	TRBD1	TRBJ2-7	many	TGTGCCAGCAGCCCAACTCCGGGACAGGGGGCTGGGGCCTACGAGCAGTACTTC	CASSPTPGQGAGAYEQYF
TRBV4-1	TRBD2	TRBJ2-5	many	TGCGCCAGCAGCCAAGATCGGGGGGTGTCGGAGACCCAGTACTTC	CASSQDRGVSETQYF
TRBV29-1	-	TRBJ2-7	few	TGCAGCGTTCTCGGGACGCCGACCTACGAGCAGTACTTC	CSVLGTPTYEQYF
TRBV24-1	TRBD1	TRBJ2-5	-	TGTGCCACCAGTGAGGGACAGCAAGAGACCCAGTACTTC	CATSEGQQETQYF
TRBV6-2/TRBV6-3	TRBD2	TRBJ2-7	few	TGTGCCAGCGGGACTAGCGGGGGTTACGAGCAGTACTTC	CASGTSGGYEQYF
TRBV4-1	-	TRBJ2-1	-	TGCGCCAGCAGCCAGACCGGGACAAACGAGCAGTTCTTC	CASSQTGTNEQFF
TRBV7-9	-	TRBJ2-3	few	TGTGCCAGCAGCCCCGCAGGGACAGATACGCAGTATTTT	CASSPAGTDTQYF
TRBV11-2	TRBD2	TRBJ2-1	few	TGTGCCAGCAGCTTAGGCCTCGGGACTAGCGGGATTGACAATGAGCAGTTCTTC	CASSLGLGTSGIDNEQFF
TRBV4-1	-	TRBJ2-1	few	TGCGCCAGCAGCCAAGAAACAGGGATCGGGCTTCTCAATGAGCAGTTCTTC	CASSQETGIGLLNEQFF
TRBV11-1	TRBD2	TRBJ2-1	-	TGTGCCAGCAGCTCCAGCTTGGCTAGCGGGAGCCGGTACAATGAGCAGTTCTTC	CASSSSLASGSRYNEQFF
TRBV19	-	TRBJ2-1	-	TGTGCCAGTCGGCTCATCCCGGGACCTTACAATGAGCAGTTCTTC	CASRLIPGPYNEQFF
TRBV4-1	-	TRBJ2-7	few	TGCGCCAGCAGCCAGGCAGGGTCGGAATACGAGCAGTACTTC	CASSQAGSEYEQYF
TRBV19	TRBD2	TRBJ2-1	-	TGTGCCAGTAGTATATCCCTAGCGGGGCTCAATGAGCAGTTCTTC	CASSISLAGLNEQFF
TRBV7-6	-	TRBJ2-5	-	TGTGCCAGCAGCTTAGAGGCCGCGTCCCAAGAGACCCAGTACTTC	CASSLEAASQETQYF
TRBV5-1	TRBD2	TRBJ2-5	few	TGCGCCAGCAGCCTAGCGGGGGCAGAGACCCAGTACTTC	CASSLAGAETQYF
TRBV27	TRBD2	TRBJ2-7	-	TGTGCCAGCAGCCCCGGACTAGCGGGATCCCACGAGCAGTACTTC	CASSPGLAGSHEQYF
TRBV6-4	-	TRBJ1-1	few	TGTGCCAGCAGTGTCAAGGATGGCATGAACACTGAAGCTTTCTTT	CASSVKDGMNTEAFF
TRBV29-1	-	TRBJ1-1	-	TGCAGCGTTGCCGCAGGCGGTCTTGAAGCTTTCTTT	CSVAAGGLEAFF
TRBV10-2	TRBD2	TRBJ2-5	few	TGCGCCAGCAGTGAGTCCCCCGGGAGGCAAGAGACCCAGTACTTC	CASSESPGRQETQYF
TRBV20-1	-	TRBJ1-1	few	TGCAGTGCTAGTCTGGGAGAAGCTTTCTTT	CSASLGEAFF
TRBV5-1	TRBD2	TRBJ2-1	-	TGCGCCAGCAGCTCCGGGACTAGCGGGTGGAGCTACAATGAGCAGTTCTTC	CASSSGTSGWSYNEQFF
TRBV28	-	TRBJ2-7	many	TGTGCCAGCAGTTTAGCCGCGGGGACCTCCTACGAGCAGTACTTC	CASSLAAGTSYEQYF
TRBV12-3/TRBV12-4	TRBD1	TRBJ2-1	once	TGTGCCAGCAGACCGGGACAGTACAATGAGCAGTTCTTC	CASRPGQYNEQFF
TRBV7-9	-	TRBJ2-1	-	TGTGCCAGCAGCCCTGGCCCTAAGGGGTACAATGAGCAGTTCTTC	CASSPGPKGYNEQFF
TRBV10-1	TRBD2	TRBJ2-7	few	TGCGCCAGCAGTGAGTCGTTGGCTAGCGGGATCTACGAGCAGTACTTC	CASSESLASGIYEQYF
TRBV20-1	TRBD2	TRBJ2-3	few	TGCAGTGCGCCACCGGGACTAGCGGACACAGATACGCAGTATTTT	CSAPPGLADTDTQYF
TRBV7-2	-	TRBJ2-7	few	TGTGCCAGCAGCTTAGCCGGGATGGGAACCTACGAGCAGTACTTC	CASSLAGMGTYEQYF
TRBV7-6	-	TRBJ2-7	many	TGTGCCAGCAGCTTAAACAGGAACTCCTACGAGCAGTACTTC	CASSLNRNSYEQYF
TRBV5-1	-	TRBJ1-6	-	TGCGCCAGCAGCTTGGACATAAAGAATTCACCCCTCCACTTT	CASSLDIKNSPLHF
TRBV2	-	TRBJ2-7	-	TGTGCCAGCAGGGGCGTCGGAGGTGTCTACGAGCAGTACTTC	CASRGVGGVYEQYF
TRBV27	TRBD1	TRBJ1-1	few	TGTGCCAGCAGTTTTTCTGCAGGGGGGTTTGAAGCTTTCTTT	CASSFSAGGFEAFF
TRBV27	-	TRBJ2-7	few	TGTGCCAGCAGTTATGGGACACCATCCTACGAGCAGTACTTC	CASSYGTPSYEQYF
TRBV12-3/TRBV12-4	-	TRBJ1-4	many	TGTGCCAGCAGTTTATCCGGGCCAGCAACTAATGAAAAACTGTTTTTT	CASSLSGPATNEKLFF
TRBV12-3/TRBV12-4	TRBD2	TRBJ2-2	-	TGTGCCAGCAGAGGGAGGGGCCCCTTGAATGGGGGGGAGCTGTTTTTT	CASRGRGPLNGGELFF
TRBV5-1	-	TRBJ2-5	-	TGCGCCAGCAGCTTGGTTACAGCCCAAGAGACCCAGTACTTC	CASSLVTAQETQYF
TRBV28	-	TRBJ1-6	many	TGTGCCAGCAGTTTCCCTGGGGGCTATAATTCACCCCTCCACTTT	CASSFPGGYNSPLHF
TRBV18	-	TRBJ2-7	-	TGTGCCAGCTCAACAGGTTTCGAGCAGTACTTC	CASSTGFEQYF
TRBV5-1	TRBD2	TRBJ2-1	many	TGCGCCAGCAGCGCCTTGGCCGGGACTAGCGGAAGAGGGTACAATGAGCAGTTCTTC	CASSALAGTSGRGYNEQFF
TRBV11-2	-	TRBJ2-7	-	TGTGCCAGCAGCTCCCGACTCCGACGGTTCTCAAGCTCCTACGAGCAGTACTTC	CASSSRLRRFSSSYEQYF
TRBV18	-	TRBJ2-1	-	TGTGCCAGCTCACCACCCAATCCGACACACAATGAGCAGTTCTTC	CASSPPNPTHNEQFF
TRBV5-1	-	TRBJ2-1	many	TGCGCCAGCAGCTTCGTCAGCGGTGAGCAGTTCTTC	CASSFVSGEQFF